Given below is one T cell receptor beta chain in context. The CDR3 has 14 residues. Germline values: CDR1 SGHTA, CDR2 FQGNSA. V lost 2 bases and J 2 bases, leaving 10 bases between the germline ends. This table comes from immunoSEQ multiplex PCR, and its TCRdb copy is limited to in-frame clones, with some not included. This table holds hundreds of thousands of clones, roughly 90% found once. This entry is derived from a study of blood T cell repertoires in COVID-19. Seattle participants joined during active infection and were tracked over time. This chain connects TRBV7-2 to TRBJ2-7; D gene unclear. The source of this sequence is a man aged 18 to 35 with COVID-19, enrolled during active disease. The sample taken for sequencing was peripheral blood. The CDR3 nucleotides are TGTGCCAGCAGCTTATTGGGCGCCGCCTACGAGCAGTACTTC. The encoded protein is CASSLLGAAYEQYF.